The next 21 T cell receptor beta chains were all read from a single sample in a study of cytomegalovirus exposure and HLA in healthy donors. The study ran its PCR with 60 Vbeta and 13 Jbeta primers. Clones were read by immunoSEQ multiplex PCR, and TCRdb kept only the in-frame ones, dropping some. The sample contains approximately 140,000 clones, more than 60% of which appear only once. Sample: PBMCs. The source of these receptors is a woman between 18 and 29 years old in good health and CMV-seronegative.

The count of this clone is one. V and J are TRBV5-4 and TRBJ2-1; TRBD2 aligns across 7 bases. The CDR3 length is 15 residues. CDR1 is SGHNT and CDR2 is YYREEE in the germline V gene (reference sequence). V was clipped by 4 bases and J by 6 bases; unmatched bases: 10. The CDR3 spells CASSPGGGFVNEQFF. The CDR3 DNA follows: TGTGCCAGCAGCCCGGGGGGAGGTTTTGTCAATGAGCAGTTCTTC.

V is TRBV5-1 and J is TRBJ1-2, with 9 bases lining up with TRBD1. V shed 4 bases, J shed 3 bases, and the junction held 4 bases outside the gene matches. The CDR3 consists of 14 residues. Germline CDR1 SGHRS, CDR2 YFSETQ. The CDR3 protein is CASSPDRGDYGYTF. The CDR3 nucleotides read TGCGCCAGCAGCCCGGACAGGGGAGACTATGGCTACACCTTC. Based on the CDR3 plus reference TRBV5-1 and TRBJ1-2, the full variable domain is KAGVTQTPRYLIKTRGQQVTLSCSPISGHRSVSWYQQTPGQGLQFLFEYFSETQRNKGNFPGRFSGRQFSNSRSEMNVSTLELGDSALYLCASSPDRGDYGYTFGSGTRLTVV.

The chain joins TRBV5-1 to TRBJ2-1; D is perhaps TRBD2 (5 bases). Germline V gene lookup returns CDR1 SGHRS and CDR2 YFSETQ. Trimming stripped 0 bases from V and 4 bases from J, with 11 bases between. The CDR3 has 15 amino acids. CDR3 in amino acids: CASSLDRAGYNEQFF. Here the CDR3 DNA reads TGCGCCAGCAGCTTGGATCGTGCGGGTTACAATGAGCAGTTCTTC. Full variable domain (outside the CDR3, taken from reference TRBV5-1 and TRBJ2-1): KAGVTQTPRYLIKTRGQQVTLSCSPISGHRSVSWYQQTPGQGLQFLFEYFSETQRNKGNFPGRFSGRQFSNSRSEMNVSTLELGDSALYLCASSLDRAGYNEQFFGPGTRLTVL.

This chain links TRBV5-4 with TRBJ1-1, with 8 nucleotides matching TRBD1. CDR1 SGHNT and CDR2 YYREEE come from the germline V gene (reference sequence). This CDR3 is built from 14 residues. The trim removed 3 bases at V and 1 base at J, leaving 2 bases unmatched. The CDR3 DNA reads as TGTGCCAGCAGCTCGACAGGGGCGAACACTGAAGCTTTCTTT. As protein: CASSSTGANTEAFF.

The rearrangement uses TRBV7-2 and TRBJ1-2; 8 bases are a match to TRBD1. V was pared by 2 bases and J by 8 bases, with 10 bases of the junction left unmatched. Germline loops: CDR1 SGHTA, CDR2 FQGNSA. This CDR3 has 15 amino acids. The CDR3 sequence is CASSLTLDRDGGYTF. The CDR3 DNA reads TGTGCCAGCAGCTTAACCCTGGACAGGGATGGAGGCTACACCTTC.

The chain uses TRBV29-1 and TRBJ2-1; 8 bases map to TRBD2. J gave up 4 bases and V 7 bases, and 9 bases lay outside the gene matches. Germline assignment: CDR1 SQVTM and CDR2 ANQGSEA. The length of the CDR3 is 14 residues. The chain's CDR3 is CSASRTSNYNEQFF. CDR3 in DNA: TGCAGCGCCTCGCGGACTAGCAATTACAATGAGCAGTTCTTC.

V usage is TRBV19 and J usage is TRBJ1-5; 9 positions agree with TRBD1. This CDR3 spans 18 amino acids. V lost 4 bases to trimming and J lost 5 bases; unmatched junction nucleotides: 15. Germline CDR1 reads LNHDA; CDR2 reads SQIVND (reference sequence). CDR3 in DNA: TGTGCCAGTAGTAATACGGGACAGGGACTTATTTTGTATCAGCCCCAGCATTTT. The encoded protein is CASSNTGQGLILYQPQHF. Combining the CDR3 with reference TRBV19 and TRBJ1-5 gives the whole variable domain DGGITQSPKYLFRKEGQNVTLSCEQNLNHDAMYWYRQDPGQGLRLIYYSQIVNDFQKGDIAEGYSVSREKKESFPLTVTSAQKNPTAFYLCASSNTGQGLILYQPQHFGDGTRLSIL.

Details on this clone: Within the sample, other DNA sequences also encode this same CDR3. The rearrangement joins TRBV30 to TRBJ1-1; D remains unclear. CDR3 size: 13 residues. V was shortened by 0 bases and J by 4 bases, with 9 bases between the two germline ends. Per the germline V gene, CDR1 is GTSNPN and CDR2 is SVGIG (reference sequence). CDR3 sequence: CAWSVRGGTEAFF. The CDR3, as DNA: TGTGCCTGGAGTGTACGGGGAGGCACTGAAGCTTTCTTT.

This clone was observed a single time. The gene calls are TRBV4-2 and TRBJ2-6; 7 bases are a match to TRBD1. This CDR3 is 19 amino acids long. Trimming took 4 bases from V and 1 from J; bases not matched to a gene: 13. CDR1 is LGHNA, CDR2 YNFKEQ, per germline. The chain's CDR3 is CASSPRQGVILSGANVLTF. As DNA, the CDR3 is TGTGCCAGCAGCCCCAGACAGGGAGTGATCCTTTCTGGGGCCAACGTCCTGACTTTC.

J is TRBJ1-5 and V is TRBV12-2. TRBV12-2 is a known pseudogene. This CDR3 comprises 15 residues. The CDR3 here is CASRSGQGGGQPQHF. The DNA of the CDR3 is TGTGCAAGTCGCTCAGGCCAGGGAGGGGGACAGCCCCAGCATTTT.

The chain carries TRBV5-6 and TRBJ2-1, with TRBD1 as a possible D gene (5 bases). CDR3 length: 16 amino acids. Per the germline V gene, CDR1 is SGHDT and CDR2 is YYEEEE. V was clipped by 4 bases and J by 3 bases, with 17 bases between them. The CDR3 sequence is CASSVSRAQRYNEQFF. CDR3 coding DNA: TGTGCCAGCAGCGTCTCCAGGGCCCAGCGCTACAATGAGCAGTTCTTC. Drawing the rest from reference TRBV5-6 and TRBJ2-1, the complete variable domain is DAGVTQSPTHLIKTRGQQVTLRCSPKSGHDTVSWYQQALGQGPQFIFQYYEEEERQRGNFPDRFSGHQFPNYSSELNVNALLLGDSALYLCASSVSRAQRYNEQFFGPGTRLTVL.

The V gene is TRBV29-1, the J gene TRBJ2-3; weak D call: TRBD1 (5 bases). The germline V and J ends were trimmed by 0 bases and 1 base, with 5 bases remaining between them. The CDR3 is 13 residues long. Per germline, CDR1 SQVTM and CDR2 ANQGSEA. In DNA, the CDR3 is TGCAGCGTTGAAGAGACAGGCACAGATACGCAGTATTTT. It codes for CSVEETGTDTQYF.

The J gene is TRBJ1-3, the V gene TRBV18; D gene unclear. Germline V gives CDR1 KGHSH, CDR2 LQKENI. The CDR3 has 17 amino acids. Trimming shortened V by 5 bases and J by 0 bases, and 17 bases separated the two germline ends. CDR3 sequence: CASSAGSVLSSGNTIYF. Written as DNA, the CDR3 is TGTGCCAGCTCAGCGGGAAGTGTACTCAGCTCTGGAAACACCATATATTTT.

V usage is TRBV9 and J usage is TRBJ2-7, with D perhaps TRBD2 (5 bases). Trimming pared 0 bases from V and 4 bases from J, leaving 14 bases between. The CDR3 runs to 15 residues. CDR1 and CDR2 from the germline V gene are SGDLS and YYNGEE. The CDR3 is CASSVGASPGYEQYF. The CDR3 nucleotides are TGTGCCAGCAGCGTAGGGGCTAGCCCTGGGTACGAGCAGTACTTC. The variable domain in full, completed from reference TRBV9 and TRBJ2-7, reads DSGVTQTPKHLITATGQRVTLRCSPRSGDLSVYWYQQSLDQGLQFLIQYYNGEERAKGNILERFSAQQFPDLHSELNLSSLELGDSALYFCASSVGASPGYEQYFGPGTRLTVT.

V and J are TRBV11-2 and TRBJ1-1, with 9 bases that match TRBD1. V shed 4 bases and J 2 bases; nucleotides not matched to a gene: 5. The CDR3 sequence is 15 residues long. CDR1 is SGHAT, CDR2 FQNNGV, per germline. The CDR3 is CASSSQGAFNTEAFF. CDR3 in DNA: TGTGCCAGCAGCTCACAGGGGGCTTTTAACACTGAAGCTTTCTTT.

The chain couples TRBV2 to TRBJ2-1; 8 bases line up with TRBD1. CDR1 and CDR2 from the germline V gene are SNHLY and FYNNEI. V dropped 5 bases and J dropped 0; count of bases not matched to a gene: 3. The CDR3 runs to 15 residues. CDR3: CASSIDRGSYNEQFF. The CDR3 nucleotides read TGTGCCAGCAGTATAGACAGGGGCTCCTACAATGAGCAGTTCTTC.

This clone was seen more than once but under ten times. This chain links TRBV29-1 with TRBJ1-1; the D is unclear. V was clipped by 4 bases and J by 6 bases, with 9 bases between them. This CDR3 has 11 residues. Germline-derived CDR1 and CDR2 are SQVTM and ANQGSEA. The CDR3 DNA follows: TGCAGCGTTGCGGAGGTCGCTGAAGCTTTCTTT. Translated: CSVAEVAEAFF.

J is TRBJ2-7 and V is TRBV7-2, with D hard to call. Germline CDR1 is SGHTA and CDR2 is FQGNSA. The CDR3 is 11 amino acids. V lost 5 bases to trimming and J lost 1 base, with 3 bases between them. CDR3 residues: CASSLSYEQYF. For the CDR3, the DNA is TGTGCCAGCAGCCTATCCTACGAGCAGTACTTC.

This chain uses TRBV2 with TRBJ2-1; 7 positions agree with TRBD1. The CDR3 spans 14 residues. The V gene end was trimmed by 6 bases and the J gene end by 6 bases; junction bases not matched to a gene: 8. Per germline, CDR1 SNHLY and CDR2 FYNNEI. The CDR3 spells CASRTDSGGNEQFF. In nucleotides, the CDR3 is TGTGCCAGCAGGACAGATTCAGGGGGCAATGAGCAGTTCTTC.

This clone has just a few counts. Other DNA sequences in this specimen translate into the identical CDR3. The gene calls are TRBV30 and TRBJ1-1; 10 positions match TRBD1. The CDR3 extends over 13 amino acids. With V trimmed by 2 bases and J by 4 bases, 1 base remained unmatched. The germline gives CDR1 GTSNPN, CDR2 SVGIG (reference sequence). Here the CDR3 reads CAWSRTGGTEAFF. The CDR3 DNA reads TGTGCCTGGAGTAGGACAGGGGGCACTGAAGCTTTCTTT.

The chain joins TRBV5-5 to TRBJ2-1, with 11 bases identical to TRBD2. Germline V CDR1 and CDR2: SGHKS, YYEKEE (reference sequence). V lost 7 bases, J lost 9 bases, and 9 bases stayed unmatched. There are 14 residues in the CDR3. DNA for the CDR3: TGTGCCAGCGGCACTAGCGGGAGAGAGAGTGAGCAGTTCTTC. Translated, it gives CASGTSGRESEQFF. Drawing the rest from reference TRBV5-5 and TRBJ2-1, the complete variable domain is DAGVTQSPTHLIKTRGQQVTLRCSPISGHKSVSWYQQVLGQGPQFIFQYYEKEERGRGNFPDRFSARQFPNYSSELNVNALLLGDSALYLCASGTSGRESEQFFGPGTRLTVL.